The clone carrying this T cell receptor (beta chain) was seen repeatedly, ten times or more. What it binds is unknown. TCRdb recomputed calls from the reads with MiXCR, one row per CDR3 protein. The sample includes hundreds of thousands of distinct CDR3 sequences, around 31% seen only once; the top ten take 15% to 20%. V dropped 3 bases and J dropped 1 base, with 12 bases sitting between them. The CDR3 is 16 amino acids. Looked up from germline, CDR1 is SGHTA and CDR2 is FQGNSA. These data originate in a study of T cell repertoires in cytomegalovirus infection. Study information: Well-studied HLA-B-restricted epitopes and recently identified HLA-C-restricted epitopes of CMV were both used in the study. An indication of both CMV infection and matching HLA type came from public TCR beta signatures.

Whole-study results and caveats: Cumulative frequency of public TCR beta families picked out carriers of CMV plus the relevant HLA. Dominating the ex vivo response were HLA-C-restricted CMV-specific TCR beta clonotypes.

Source: cultured PBMCs, taken from culture after CMV antigen stimulation. The origin of this receptor is a human donor in good health (CMV status not recorded). Some clones in this sample may be carry-over from other donors' samples. The chain carries TRBV7-2 and TRBJ2-2; TRBD2 is a possible D gene (5 bases). The DNA for the CDR3 is TGTGCCAGCAGCTTGTTCGGCGGGTTGAACACCGGGGAGCTGTTTTTT. This encodes CASSLFGGLNTGELFF.